The 15 T cell receptor beta chains presented below share a single source sample, sequenced in a study of T cell repertoires in cytomegalovirus infection (dated by TCRdb to the late 2010s). No antigen has been assigned to these receptors. The sequencer was an Illumina HiSeq 1500. TCRdb reran the public reads through fastp at Q25 and MiXCR, keeping productive beta chains. Every distinct CDR3 protein forms one entry, paired with its most common genes and DNA. A total of hundreds of thousands of distinct CDR3 sequences appear in this sample, roughly 43% of them only once. Of the sample, about 45% falls within the top ten clones. Sample treatment or condition, as interpreted from the label and publication: in vitro stimulation with specific CMV peptide epitopes to enrich CMV-specific T cells. Here the sequenced sample was cultured PBMCs, taken from culture after CMV antigen stimulation. These receptors were obtained from a human donor in good health (CMV status not recorded). Some clones in this sample may be carry-over from other donors' samples.

This clonotype was seen just once. The chain combines TRBV27 with TRBJ2-3, with 7 bases aligning to TRBD2. The V segment lost 6 bases and the J segment 4 bases; nucleotides outside the gene matches: 7. The CDR3 length is 14 residues. Germline loops: CDR1 MNHEY, CDR2 SMNVEV (reference sequence). Here the CDR3 reads CASSRTRRADTQYF. The CDR3 coding sequence is TGTGCCAGCAGCCGGACTAGAAGGGCAGATACGCAGTATTTT.

V gene TRBV7-2 combines with J gene TRBJ2-5; tentative D call: TRBD2 (5 bases). V was cut by 11 bases and J by 7 bases, with 17 bases left in between. The CDR3 runs to 12 residues. Germline-derived CDR1 and CDR2 are SGHTA and FQGNSA. CDR3: CASREPGGTQYF. CDR3 in DNA: TGTGCCTCGAGGGAACCGGGCGGGACCCAGTACTTC.

This CDR3 reads CASSQRAGVGEQYF. CDR3 DNA sequence: TGCGCCAGCAGCCAGCGGGCAGGGGTGGGGGAGCAGTACTTC. The chain couples TRBV4-1 to TRBJ2-7; weak D call: TRBD1 (6 bases). V lost 3 bases to trimming and J lost 7 bases, with 16 bases between them. In germline, CDR1 is MGHRA, CDR2 YSYEKL. CDR3 length equals 14 residues.

The gene calls are TRBV7-2 and TRBJ1-1; 8 nucleotides match TRBD1. V was clipped by 1 base and J by 1 base; unmatched bases: 11. This CDR3 contains 18 residues. Germline V CDR1 and CDR2: SGHTA, FQGNSA. CDR3 coding DNA: TGTGCCAGCAGCTTAGTGGGTCTGACAGGGGCCGGGAACACTGAAGCTTTCTTT. Protein: CASSLVGLTGAGNTEAFF.

This rearrangement joins TRBV6-6 to TRBJ2-2; 8 bases match TRBD2. This CDR3 comprises 16 residues. CDR1 and CDR2 from the germline V gene are MNHNY and SVGAGI (reference sequence). Trimming took 7 bases from V and 3 from J; bases not matched to a gene: 10. The DNA of the CDR3 is TGTGCCAGCAAGCGAACTAGCGGCGATCACACCGGGGAGCTGTTTTTT. Its protein is CASKRTSGDHTGELFF.

This chain links TRBV6-2 or TRBV6-3 with TRBJ2-1; D uncertain. CDR3 size: 14 residues. V gave up 4 bases and J gave up 0 bases, with 7 bases separating them. Germline-derived CDR1 and CDR2 are MNHEY and SVGEGT. CDR3 sequence (DNA): TGTGCCAGCAGTTGGGCGGACTCCTACAATGAGCAGTTCTTC. Residues: CASSWADSYNEQFF.

CDR3 region: CASSFLAGADTQYF. The CDR3 nucleotides read TGTGCCAGCAGCTTTCTAGCGGGGGCAGATACGCAGTATTTT. This chain connects TRBV7-8 to TRBJ2-3; 10 nucleotides match TRBD2. Looked up from germline, CDR1 is SGHVS and CDR2 is FQNEAQ. V shed 3 bases, J shed 4 bases, and the junction held 1 base outside the gene matches. The CDR3 consists of 14 residues.

The rearrangement joins TRBV7-8 to TRBJ1-4; D gene ambiguous. V lost 1 base to trimming and J lost 5 bases, with 11 bases between them. The CDR3 length is 15 residues. Germline assignment: CDR1 SGHVS and CDR2 FQNEAQ. The CDR3 sequence: CASSLGHRVNEKLFF. In nucleotides, the CDR3 is TGTGCCAGCAGCTTAGGACATAGGGTAAATGAAAAACTGTTTTTT.

A note on this clonotype: The junction does not match germline at one end; this may be a read error. The J gene is TRBJ2-7, the V gene TRBV7-4; D not certain. Germline-derived CDR1 and CDR2 are SGHVT and SQSDAQ. The CDR3 consists of 13 residues. This CDR3 reads CASSPESSSEQYF. Written as DNA, the CDR3 is TGTGCCAGCAGCCCCGAGTCTTCCTCCGAGCAGTACTTC.

J is TRBJ2-7 and V is TRBV27; D may be TRBD1 or TRBD2 (5 bases each). Germline CDR1 MNHEY, CDR2 SMNVEV (reference sequence). The CDR3 runs to 15 residues. Deletions cut 3 bases from V and 6 bases from J, with 18 bases between. CDR3 bases: TGTGCCAGCAGTTTTTATGGGGGACCTCCGGGCGAGCAGTACTTC. Its translation: CASSFYGGPPGEQYF.

The chain is built from TRBV20-1 and TRBJ2-1; unclear D gene. Trimming shortened V by 0 bases and J by 2 bases, and 14 bases separated the two germline ends. The length of the CDR3 is 16 residues. Germline CDR1 and CDR2: DFQATT and SNEGSKA (reference sequence). The CDR3 sequence is CSARDTRRLTYNEQFF. The CDR3 coding sequence is TGCAGTGCTAGAGACACAAGAAGATTAACCTACAATGAGCAGTTCTTC.

The chain combines TRBV7-4 with TRBJ1-6; D perhaps matches TRBD1 (5 bases). The CDR3 has 13 residues. V dropped 5 bases and J dropped 7 bases, with 9 bases sitting between them. CDR1 is SGHVT and CDR2 is SQSDAQ in the germline V gene. This chain's CDR3 is CASSQQVNSPLHF. The DNA for the CDR3 is TGTGCCAGCAGCCAACAGGTGAATTCACCCCTCCACTTT.

The chain is built from TRBV7-2 and TRBJ2-7, with TRBD1 matching 7 bases. Looked up from germline, CDR1 is SGHTA and CDR2 is FQGNSA. The CDR3 extends over 14 amino acids. With V trimmed by 3 bases and J by 3 bases, 5 bases remained unmatched. The CDR3 DNA reads as TGTGCCAGCAGCTTCCAGGGGGAGAACTACGAGCAGTACTTC. This gives the protein CASSFQGENYEQYF.

Ten or more counts support this clonotype. The chain couples TRBV7-8 to TRBJ2-3; tentative D call: TRBD1 (5 bases). The V gene's germline CDR1 is SGHVS and CDR2 FQNEAQ. Trimming left V 5 bases short and J 2 bases short, with 14 bases between. This CDR3 spans 15 amino acids. CDR3 bases: TGTGCCAGCAGCCAGGGCCTCGGAACCACAGATACGCAGTATTTT. It translates to CASSQGLGTTDTQYF.

This clonotype has just a few counts. The V gene is TRBV6-1, the J gene TRBJ2-5; 7 bases line up with TRBD2. The germline V gene encodes CDR1 MNHNS and CDR2 SASEGT. The CDR3 consists of 14 residues. J was trimmed by 5 bases and V by 7 bases; bases with no gene match: 10. CDR3: CASKIIWRGETQYF. The CDR3, as DNA: TGTGCCAGCAAAATAATCTGGCGGGGGGAGACCCAGTACTTC.